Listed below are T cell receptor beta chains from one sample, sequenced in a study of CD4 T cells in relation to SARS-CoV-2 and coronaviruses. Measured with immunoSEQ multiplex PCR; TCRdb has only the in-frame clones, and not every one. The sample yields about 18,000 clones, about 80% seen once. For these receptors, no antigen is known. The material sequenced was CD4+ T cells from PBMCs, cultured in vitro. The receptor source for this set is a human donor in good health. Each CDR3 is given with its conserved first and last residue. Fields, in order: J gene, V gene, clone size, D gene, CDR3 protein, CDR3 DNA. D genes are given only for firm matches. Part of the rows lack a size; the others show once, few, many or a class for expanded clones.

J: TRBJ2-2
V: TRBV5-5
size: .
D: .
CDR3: CASTLALGYTGELFF
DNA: TGTGCCAGCACCCTTGCACTTGGCTACACCGGGGAGCTGTTTTTT

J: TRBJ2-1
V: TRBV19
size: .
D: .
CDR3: CASSPTLNNEQFF
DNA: TGTGCCAGTAGCCCAACACTCAACAATGAGCAGTTCTTC

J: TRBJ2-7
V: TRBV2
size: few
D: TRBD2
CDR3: CASSVEREIEQYF
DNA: TGTGCCAGCAGTGTAGAGCGGGAAATTGAGCAGTACTTC

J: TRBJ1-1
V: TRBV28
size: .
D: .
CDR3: CASTLAGHGAFF
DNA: TGTGCCAGCACCTTGGCGGGACACGGGGCTTTCTTT

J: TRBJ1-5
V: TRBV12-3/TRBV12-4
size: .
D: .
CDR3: CASSPTSPQPQHF
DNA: TGTGCCAGCAGTCCTACCTCACCCCAGCCCCAGCATTTT

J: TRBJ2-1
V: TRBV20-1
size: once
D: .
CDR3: CSASLQGGLGGNEQFF
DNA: TGCAGTGCTAGTTTGCAGGGAGGCCTAGGTGGCAATGAGCAGTTCTTC

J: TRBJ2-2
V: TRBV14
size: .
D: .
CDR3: CASSARLYTGELFF
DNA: TGTGCCAGCAGCGCAAGACTATACACCGGGGAGCTGTTTTTT

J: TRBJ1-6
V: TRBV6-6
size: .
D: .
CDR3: CASSPHAGQSRANSPLHF
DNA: TGTGCCAGCAGTCCACACGCCGGGCAATCCAGGGCTAATTCACCCCTCCACTTT

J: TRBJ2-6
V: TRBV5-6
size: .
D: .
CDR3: CASSLVKVIRTGANVLTF
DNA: TGTGCCAGCAGCTTGGTAAAGGTGATCCGAACTGGGGCCAACGTCCTGACTTTC

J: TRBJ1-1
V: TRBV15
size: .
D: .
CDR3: CATSRGGPITEAFF
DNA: TGTGCCACCAGCAGGGGGGGACCGATCACTGAAGCTTTCTTT

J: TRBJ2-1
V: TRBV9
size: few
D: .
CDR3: CASSPRLGSYNEQFF
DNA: TGTGCCAGCAGCCCCAGACTAGGCTCCTACAATGAGCAGTTCTTC

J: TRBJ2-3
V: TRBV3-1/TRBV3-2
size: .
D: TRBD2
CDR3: CASTQAGESNTQYF
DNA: TGTGCCTCTACACAAGCGGGAGAATCTAATACGCAGTATTTT

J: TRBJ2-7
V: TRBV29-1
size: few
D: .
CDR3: CSVRDGTYEQYF
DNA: TGCAGCGTTCGGGACGGCACCTACGAGCAGTACTTC

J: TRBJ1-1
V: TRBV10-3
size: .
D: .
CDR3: CAISESGGAMNTEAFF
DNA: TGTGCCATCAGTGAGTCTGGGGGAGCTATGAACACTGAAGCTTTCTTT

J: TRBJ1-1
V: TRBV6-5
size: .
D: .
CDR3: CASSTQGIGNTEAFF
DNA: TGTGCCAGCAGTACTCAGGGGATCGGGAACACTGAAGCTTTCTTT

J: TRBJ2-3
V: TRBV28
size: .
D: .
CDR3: CASKGQADTQYF
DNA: TGTGCCAGCAAGGGGCAAGCAGATACGCAGTATTTT

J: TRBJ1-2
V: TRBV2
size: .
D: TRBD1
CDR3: CASKDRDGYGYTF
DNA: TGTGCCAGCAAGGACAGGGATGGCTATGGCTACACCTTC

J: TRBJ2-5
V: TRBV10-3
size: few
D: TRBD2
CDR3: CAISPLGLAGGGRETQYF
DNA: TGTGCCATCAGCCCGCTGGGACTAGCGGGAGGCGGTCGGGAGACCCAGTACTTC

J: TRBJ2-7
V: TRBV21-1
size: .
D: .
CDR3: CASTTRDRSYEQYF
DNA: TGTGCCAGCACCACCCGGGACAGATCCTACGAGCAGTACTTC

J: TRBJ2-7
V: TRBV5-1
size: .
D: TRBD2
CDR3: CASSLVTSGSSEQYF
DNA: TGCGCCAGCAGCTTGGTCACTAGCGGGAGCTCCGAGCAGTACTTC

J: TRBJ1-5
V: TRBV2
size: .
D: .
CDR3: CASSELQTTNQPQHF
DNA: TGTGCCAGCAGTGAACTCCAGACAACTAATCAGCCCCAGCATTTT

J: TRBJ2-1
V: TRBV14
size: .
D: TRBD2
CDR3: CASSHGREGLNEQFF
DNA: TGTGCCAGCAGCCATGGGCGGGAGGGCCTCAATGAGCAGTTCTTC

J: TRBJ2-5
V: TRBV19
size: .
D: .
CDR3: CASSIDTQETQYF
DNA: TGTGCCAGTAGTATCGACACCCAAGAGACCCAGTACTTC

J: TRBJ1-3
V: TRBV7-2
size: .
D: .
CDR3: CASSLLGPGVGDTIYF
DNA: TGTGCCAGCAGCCTCCTCGGACCAGGGGTCGGGGACACCATATATTTT

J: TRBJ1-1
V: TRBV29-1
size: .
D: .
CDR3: CSVQGTPNTEAFF
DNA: TGCAGCGTCCAGGGGACACCGAACACTGAAGCTTTCTTT

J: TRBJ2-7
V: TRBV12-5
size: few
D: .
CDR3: CASGLVPPYEQYF
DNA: TGTGCTAGTGGTTTGGTCCCCCCCTACGAGCAGTACTTC

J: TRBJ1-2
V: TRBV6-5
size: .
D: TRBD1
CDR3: CASRTPGQAYGYTF
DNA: TGTGCCAGCAGGACACCGGGACAGGCCTATGGCTACACCTTC

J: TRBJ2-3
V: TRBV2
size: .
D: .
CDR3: CASSDPPRTDTQYF
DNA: TGTGCCAGCAGTGACCCTCCCCGCACAGATACGCAGTATTTT

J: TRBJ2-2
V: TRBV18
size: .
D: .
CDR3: CASSPIGTTNTGELFF
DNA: TGTGCCAGCTCACCAATAGGGACGACCAACACCGGGGAGCTGTTTTTT

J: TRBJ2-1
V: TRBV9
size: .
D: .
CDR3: CASSVGGTLSYNEQFF
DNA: TGTGCCAGCAGCGTAGGGGGGACCCTCTCCTACAATGAGCAGTTCTTC

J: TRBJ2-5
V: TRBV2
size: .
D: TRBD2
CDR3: CASSNGLAGETQYF
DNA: TGTGCCAGCAGTAACGGTCTAGCGGGAGAGACCCAGTACTTC

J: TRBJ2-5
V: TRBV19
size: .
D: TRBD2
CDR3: CASSVLASGGRAGETQYF
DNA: TGTGCCAGTAGTGTCCTAGCGTCCGGCGGGAGGGCCGGGGAGACCCAGTACTTC

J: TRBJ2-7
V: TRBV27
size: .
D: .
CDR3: CASSADRYEQYF
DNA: TGTGCCAGCAGTGCAGACCGATACGAGCAGTACTTC

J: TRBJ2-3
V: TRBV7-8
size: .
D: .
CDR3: CASSLGGADTQYF
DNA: TGTGCCAGCAGCCTTGGGGGAGCGGATACGCAGTATTTT

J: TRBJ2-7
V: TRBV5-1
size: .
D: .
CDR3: CASSASGDPNYEQYF
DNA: TGCGCCAGCAGCGCCTCAGGGGACCCCAACTACGAGCAGTACTTC

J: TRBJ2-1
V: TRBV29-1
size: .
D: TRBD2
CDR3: CSVEIAWTSGRPEQFF
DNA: TGCAGCGTTGAAATAGCTTGGACTAGCGGGAGACCTGAGCAGTTCTTC

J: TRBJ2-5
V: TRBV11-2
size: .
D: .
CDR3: CASSLAGYLGTQYF
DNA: TGTGCCAGCAGCTTAGCGGGATACCTGGGAACCCAGTACTTC

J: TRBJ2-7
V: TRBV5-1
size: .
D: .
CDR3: CASSLAPGSSYEQYF
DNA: TGCGCCAGCAGCTTGGCCCCAGGGAGCTCCTACGAGCAGTACTTC

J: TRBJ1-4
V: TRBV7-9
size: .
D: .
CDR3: CASSLGAATNEKLFF
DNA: TGTGCCAGCAGCTTAGGTGCTGCAACTAATGAAAAACTGTTTTTT

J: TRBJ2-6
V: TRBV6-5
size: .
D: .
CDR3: CASSPMESGANVLTF
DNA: TGTGCCAGCAGTCCAATGGAATCTGGGGCCAACGTCCTGACTTTC

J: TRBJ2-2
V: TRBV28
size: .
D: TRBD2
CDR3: CASRAPGLAYTGELFF
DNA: TGTGCCAGCAGGGCCCCGGGACTAGCCTACACCGGGGAGCTGTTTTTT

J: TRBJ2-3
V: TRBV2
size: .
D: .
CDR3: CANVGPGTDTQYF
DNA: TGTGCCAACGTAGGTCCGGGGACAGATACGCAGTATTTT

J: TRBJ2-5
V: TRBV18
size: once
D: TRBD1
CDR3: CASSLTGTGGHETQYF
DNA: TGTGCCAGCTCTTTAACCGGGACAGGGGGCCATGAGACCCAGTACTTC

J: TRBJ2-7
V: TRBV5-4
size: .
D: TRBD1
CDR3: CASWDRSTPYEQYF
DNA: TGTGCCAGCTGGGACAGGTCGACCCCCTACGAGCAGTACTTC

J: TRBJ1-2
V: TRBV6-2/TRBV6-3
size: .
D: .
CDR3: CASSHKQGNSGYTF
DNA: TGTGCCAGCAGCCACAAACAGGGTAATAGTGGCTACACCTTC

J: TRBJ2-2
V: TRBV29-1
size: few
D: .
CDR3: CSARSTGELFF
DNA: TGCAGCGCCCGAAGCACCGGGGAGCTGTTTTTT

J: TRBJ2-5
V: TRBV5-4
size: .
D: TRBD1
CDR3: CASSREDREETQYF
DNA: TGTGCCAGCAGCCGCGAGGACAGGGAAGAGACCCAGTACTTC

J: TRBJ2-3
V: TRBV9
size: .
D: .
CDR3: CASSTLNTDTQYF
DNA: TGTGCCAGCAGCACCTTGAACACAGATACGCAGTATTTT

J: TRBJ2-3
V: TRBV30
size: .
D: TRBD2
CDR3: CAWSSSGGDTQYF
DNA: TGTGCCTGGAGTTCTAGCGGGGGGGATACGCAGTATTTT

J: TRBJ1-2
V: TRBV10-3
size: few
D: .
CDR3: CAISELGSGAGPSGGYTF
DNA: TGTGCCATCAGTGAACTGGGGTCGGGGGCAGGGCCCTCAGGTGGCTACACCTTC

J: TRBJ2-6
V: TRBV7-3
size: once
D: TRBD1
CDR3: CASSTHQTRTGSGANVLTF
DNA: TGTGCCAGCAGCACCCACCAAACCCGGACAGGGAGCGGGGCCAACGTCCTGACTTTC

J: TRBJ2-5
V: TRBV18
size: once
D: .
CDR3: CASSPLGETQYF
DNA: TGTGCCAGCTCACCGTTGGGAGAGACCCAGTACTTC

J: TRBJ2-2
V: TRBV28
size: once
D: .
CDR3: CASSLGTFNTGELFF
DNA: TGTGCCAGCAGTCTCGGGACTTTTAACACCGGGGAGCTGTTTTTT

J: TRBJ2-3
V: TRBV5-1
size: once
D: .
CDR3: CASSLAIGRDTQYF
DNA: TGCGCCAGCAGCTTGGCCATAGGGAGAGATACGCAGTATTTT

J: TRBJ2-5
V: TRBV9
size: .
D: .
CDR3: CASSVAGVGGLETQYF
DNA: TGTGCCAGCAGCGTAGCTGGGGTGGGGGGTCTCGAGACCCAGTACTTC

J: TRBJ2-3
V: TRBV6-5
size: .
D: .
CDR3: CASSPKGHTDTQYF
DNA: TGTGCCAGCAGTCCTAAGGGCCACACAGATACGCAGTATTTT

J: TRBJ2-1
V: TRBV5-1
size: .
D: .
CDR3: CASTPSLPLGNEQFF
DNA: TGCGCCAGCACCCCGTCACTTCCCTTAGGGAATGAGCAGTTCTTC

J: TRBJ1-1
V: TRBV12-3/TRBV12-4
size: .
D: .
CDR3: CASSLRQATEAFF
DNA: TGTGCCAGCAGTTTGCGTCAGGCCACTGAAGCTTTCTTT

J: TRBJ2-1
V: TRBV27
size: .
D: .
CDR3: CASSPIDRLSEQFF
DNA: TGTGCCAGCAGTCCAATCGACAGGCTAAGTGAGCAGTTCTTC